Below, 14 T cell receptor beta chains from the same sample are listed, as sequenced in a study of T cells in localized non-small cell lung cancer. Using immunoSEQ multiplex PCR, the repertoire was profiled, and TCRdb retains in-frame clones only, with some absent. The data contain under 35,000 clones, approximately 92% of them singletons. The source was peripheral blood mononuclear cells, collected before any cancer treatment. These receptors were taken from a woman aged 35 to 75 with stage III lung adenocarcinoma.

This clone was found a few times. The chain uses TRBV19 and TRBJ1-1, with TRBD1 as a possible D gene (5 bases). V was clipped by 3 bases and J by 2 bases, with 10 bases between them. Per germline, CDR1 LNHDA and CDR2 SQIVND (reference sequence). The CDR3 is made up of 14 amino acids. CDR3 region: CASSIPGGNTEAFF. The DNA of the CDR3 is TGTGCCAGTAGTATCCCCGGGGGAAACACTGAAGCTTTCTTT.

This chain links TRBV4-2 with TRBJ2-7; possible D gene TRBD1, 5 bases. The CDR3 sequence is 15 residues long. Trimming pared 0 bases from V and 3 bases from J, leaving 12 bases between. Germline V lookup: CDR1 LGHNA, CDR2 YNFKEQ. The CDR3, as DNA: TGTGCCAGCAGCCAAGATTATACGGACAACTACGAGCAGTACTTC. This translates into CASSQDYTDNYEQYF.

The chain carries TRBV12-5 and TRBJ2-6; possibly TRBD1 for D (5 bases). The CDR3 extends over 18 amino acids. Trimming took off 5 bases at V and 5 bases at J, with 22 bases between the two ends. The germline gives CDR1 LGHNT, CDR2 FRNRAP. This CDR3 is CASGSLSAGQSRANVLTF. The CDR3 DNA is TGTGCTAGTGGTAGCCTTTCTGCAGGACAAAGTCGGGCCAACGTCCTGACTTTC.

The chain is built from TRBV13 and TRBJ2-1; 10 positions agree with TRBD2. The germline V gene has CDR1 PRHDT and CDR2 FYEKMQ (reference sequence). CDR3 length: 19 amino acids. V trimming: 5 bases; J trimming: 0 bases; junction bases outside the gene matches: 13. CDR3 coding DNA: TGTGCCAGCAGCCTCGGGCTAGCGGGGGCAATTAGCTCCTACAATGAGCAGTTCTTC. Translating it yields CASSLGLAGAISSYNEQFF.

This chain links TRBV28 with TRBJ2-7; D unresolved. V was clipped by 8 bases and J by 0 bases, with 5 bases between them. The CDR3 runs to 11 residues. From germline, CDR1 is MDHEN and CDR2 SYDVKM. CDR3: CASGLSYEQYF. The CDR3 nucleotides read TGTGCCAGCGGGCTCTCCTACGAGCAGTACTTC.

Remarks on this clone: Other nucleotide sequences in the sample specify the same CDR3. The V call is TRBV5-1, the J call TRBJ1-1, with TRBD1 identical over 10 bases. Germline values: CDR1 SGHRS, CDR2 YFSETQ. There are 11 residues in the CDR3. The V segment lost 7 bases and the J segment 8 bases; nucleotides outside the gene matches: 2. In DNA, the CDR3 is TGCGCCAGCGAGGGACAGGGGGAAGCTTTCTTT. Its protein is CASEGQGEAFF.

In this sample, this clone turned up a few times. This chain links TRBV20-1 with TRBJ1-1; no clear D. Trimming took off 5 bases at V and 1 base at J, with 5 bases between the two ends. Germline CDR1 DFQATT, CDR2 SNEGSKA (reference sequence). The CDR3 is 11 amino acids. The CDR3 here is CSASGNTEAFF. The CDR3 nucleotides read TGCAGTGCTTCTGGGAACACTGAAGCTTTCTTT.

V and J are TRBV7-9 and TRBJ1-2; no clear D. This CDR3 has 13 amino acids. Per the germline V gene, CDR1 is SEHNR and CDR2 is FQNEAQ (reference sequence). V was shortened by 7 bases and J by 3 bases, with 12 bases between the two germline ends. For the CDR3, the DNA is TGTGCCAGCACCCTCCCCGTACACTATGGCTACACCTTC. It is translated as CASTLPVHYGYTF.

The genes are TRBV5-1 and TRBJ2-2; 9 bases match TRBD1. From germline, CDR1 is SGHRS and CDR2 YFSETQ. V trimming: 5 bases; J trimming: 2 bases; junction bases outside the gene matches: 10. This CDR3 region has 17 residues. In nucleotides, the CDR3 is TGCGCCAGCAGTTCGGACCGGGACAGGGTAAACACCGGGGAGCTGTTTTTT. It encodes CASSSDRDRVNTGELFF.

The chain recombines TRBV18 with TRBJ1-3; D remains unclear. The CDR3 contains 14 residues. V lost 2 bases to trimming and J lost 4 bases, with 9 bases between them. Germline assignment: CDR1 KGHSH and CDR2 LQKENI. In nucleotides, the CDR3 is TGTGCCAGCTCACCAATGGGGAAAGGAAACACCATATATTTT. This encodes CASSPMGKGNTIYF.

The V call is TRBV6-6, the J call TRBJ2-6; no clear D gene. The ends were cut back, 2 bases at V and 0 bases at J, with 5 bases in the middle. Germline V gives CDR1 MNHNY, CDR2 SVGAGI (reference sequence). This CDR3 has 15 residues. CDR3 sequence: CASSYGGSGANVLTF. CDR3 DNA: TGTGCCAGCAGTTACGGCGGCTCTGGGGCCAACGTCCTGACTTTC.

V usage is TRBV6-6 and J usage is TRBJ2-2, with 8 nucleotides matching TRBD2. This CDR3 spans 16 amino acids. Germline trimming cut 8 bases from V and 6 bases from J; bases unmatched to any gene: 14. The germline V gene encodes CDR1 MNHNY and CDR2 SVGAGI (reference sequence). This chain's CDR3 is CASEDPGTSFSGELFF. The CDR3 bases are TGTGCCAGCGAGGACCCCGGGACTAGTTTTTCCGGGGAGCTGTTTTTT.

CDR3 region: CASSIGKYEQYF. CDR3 coding DNA: TGTGCCAGCAGCATCGGAAAGTACGAGCAGTACTTC. V is TRBV28 and J is TRBJ2-7; the D is unclear. Germline V gene data show CDR1 as MDHEN and CDR2 as SYDVKM. This CDR3 comprises 12 residues. Trimming removed 6 bases from V and 4 bases from J, with 10 bases in between.

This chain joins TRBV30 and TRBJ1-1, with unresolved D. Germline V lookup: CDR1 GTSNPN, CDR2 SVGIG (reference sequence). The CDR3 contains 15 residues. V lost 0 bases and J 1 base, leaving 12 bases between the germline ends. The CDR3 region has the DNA TGTGCCTGGAGTGTATTAGACCGACGGAACACTGAAGCTTTCTTT. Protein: CAWSVLDRRNTEAFF.